These T cell receptor beta chains were read from a single sample in a study of cytomegalovirus exposure and HLA in healthy donors. The method was immunoSEQ multiplex PCR; TCRdb's version includes in-frame clones alone and lacks a portion of them. Among some 120,000 clones listed, over 75% were seen once. The sample taken for sequencing was PBMCs. The receptors come from a human donor in good health. The CDR3 runs from the conserved cysteine through the conserved F or W. D genes are given only for firm matches. Only part of the rows carry a size: once, few, many, or a class if the clone is expanded.

CDR3 DNA,CDR3 protein,V gene,J gene,clone size,D gene
TGTGCCATCAGTGAGTCCCCGGGAATTCAAATAAACTGCGAGCAGTACTTC,CAISESPGIQINCEQYF,TRBV10-3,TRBJ2-7,NA,NA
TGTGCCAGCTCACCACCGAGCGGGAGAGGCTACAATGAGCAGTTCTTC,CASSPPSGRGYNEQFF,TRBV18,TRBJ2-1,NA,TRBD2
TGCGCCAGCAGCCAAGATAGCCCAGGGGTGTTGGACACTGAAGCTTTCTTT,CASSQDSPGVLDTEAFF,TRBV4-1,TRBJ1-1,NA,NA
TGTGCCAGCAGTCAAGTTGGGACTAGGAACAATGAGCAGTTCTTC,CASSQVGTRNNEQFF,TRBV11-2,TRBJ2-1,NA,TRBD2
TGTGCCAGTAGCCCTTCCCCGACAGGGGGTGACCCTAGCAATCAGCCCCAGCATTTT,CASSPSPTGGDPSNQPQHF,TRBV19,TRBJ1-5,NA,TRBD1
TGTGCCAGCAGTGATCTCAAGACAGGGTCTAAAGCTTTCTTT,CASSDLKTGSKAFF,TRBV25-1,TRBJ1-1,few,TRBD1
TGTGCCAGCTTTTTGGACAGGGGCGTAAGCAATCAGCCCCAGCATTTT,CASFLDRGVSNQPQHF,TRBV2,TRBJ1-5,NA,TRBD1
TGCAGCTTCCGGGGGGGCTCCTACGAGCAGTACTTC,CSFRGGSYEQYF,TRBV29-1,TRBJ2-7,NA,TRBD2
TGTGCCAGCAGTGATAGCCCAGGGCCTCAAGGAGGGGCTGAAGCTTTCTTT,CASSDSPGPQGGAEAFF,TRBV2,TRBJ1-1,once,NA
TGTGCCAGCAGGAAAGGGACTAGCGGGCTTAGCTCCTACAATGAGCAGTTCTTC,CASRKGTSGLSSYNEQFF,TRBV5-6,TRBJ2-1,few,TRBD2
TGCAGCGTTGAGGGGACAGGTGGCTCCTACAATGAGCAGTTCTTC,CSVEGTGGSYNEQFF,TRBV29-1,TRBJ2-1,once,TRBD1
TGTGCCAGCAGTCGTGGCCCCTACGAGCAGTACTTC,CASSRGPYEQYF,TRBV2,TRBJ2-7,few,NA
TGCGCCAGCAGTACGCCCCTGGGAGAATCCTACAATGAGCAGTTCTTC,CASSTPLGESYNEQFF,TRBV10-1,TRBJ2-1,few,NA
TGCGCCAGCAGTAGTTCGGAGAACTATGGCTACACCTTC,CASSSSENYGYTF,TRBV10-1,TRBJ1-2,NA,NA
TGCAGCGTTGGGACTAGCGGGAGGACAGATACGCAGTATTTT,CSVGTSGRTDTQYF,TRBV29-1,TRBJ2-3,NA,TRBD2
TGTGCCAGCAGTGAAGTTGGGACAACAGAATTCAATCAGCCCCAGCATTTT,CASSEVGTTEFNQPQHF,TRBV6-1,TRBJ1-5,NA,NA
TGTGCCAGTAGTATCTGGACTAGCGGGAGGGACACAGATACGCAGTATTTT,CASSIWTSGRDTDTQYF,TRBV19,TRBJ2-3,few,TRBD2
TGTGCCAGCAGCAAAGCGCTTCATATGGGGGCCATTATTTTGAACACTGTGCCGGAAGCTTTCTTT,CASSKALHMGAIILNTVPEAFF,TRBV21-1,TRBJ1-1,NA,NA
TGTGCCAGCAGCTTGACCGGGACTAGAACTTACGAGCAGTACTTC,CASSLTGTRTYEQYF,TRBV5-4,TRBJ2-7,NA,TRBD2
TGTGCCAGCAGCGCGGGGACTAGCATCTCCGAGCAGTACTTC,CASSAGTSISEQYF,TRBV9,TRBJ2-7,few,TRBD2
TGTGCCATCAGTGAGTCGATGGCCCCTGAAGCTTTCTTT,CAISESMAPEAFF,TRBV10-3,TRBJ1-1,NA,NA
TGTGCCAGCAGTTCCAGCGGGGGAGCGTCCTACGAGCAGTACTTC,CASSSSGGASYEQYF,TRBV7-2,TRBJ2-7,NA,TRBD2
TGTGCCAGCGGGACAGGGGGCACCTATGGCTACACCTTC,CASGTGGTYGYTF,TRBV28,TRBJ1-2,NA,TRBD1
TGCGCCAGCACCGGGGGGGCAGGGTCTAATGAAAAACTGTTTTTT,CASTGGAGSNEKLFF,TRBV10-2,TRBJ1-4,NA,NA
TGTGCCACCCGGGGACAGGCGACTACAGGGCAGTACTTC,CATRGQATTGQYF,TRBV6-6,TRBJ2-7,few,TRBD1
TGTGCCAGCAGCCAAGCAGGGGGCTATGGCTACACCTTC,CASSQAGGYGYTF,TRBV14,TRBJ1-2,NA,TRBD1
TGTGCCAGCAGCACAGGCGGCCAATGGAATCAGCCCCAGCATTTT,CASSTGGQWNQPQHF,TRBV28,TRBJ1-5,NA,NA
TGTGCCAGCAGTGTATTACAGGGGTGGACTGAAGCTTTCTTT,CASSVLQGWTEAFF,TRBV2,TRBJ1-1,once,TRBD1
TGTGCCAGCCATACAGGGGGCGCGGGTGAAGCTTTCTTT,CASHTGGAGEAFF,TRBV2,TRBJ1-1,NA,TRBD1
TGTGCCAGCAGCGTACAGGGAAGCAATCAGCCCCAGCATTTT,CASSVQGSNQPQHF,TRBV2,TRBJ1-5,NA,NA
TGTGCCAGCAGAACGGGACAGGGTCGTGGCTATGGCTACACCTTC,CASRTGQGRGYGYTF,TRBV28,TRBJ1-2,NA,TRBD1
TGCGCCAGCAGCGTACGACAGGGGATAGTGGACTATGGCTACACCTTC,CASSVRQGIVDYGYTF,TRBV4-1,TRBJ1-2,few,TRBD1
TGTGCCAGCAGTTCATTACCTGTGGAGGTGTACGAGCAGTACTTC,CASSSLPVEVYEQYF,TRBV28,TRBJ2-7,NA,NA
TGTGCCAGCAGTCCCGCAGGGCTGAACTATGGCTACACCTTC,CASSPAGLNYGYTF,TRBV28,TRBJ1-2,NA,NA
TGTGCCAGTAGCCGGCCGGGACAGGGGCCTGAAAAACTGTTTTTT,CASSRPGQGPEKLFF,TRBV19,TRBJ1-4,NA,TRBD1
TGTGCCAGCAGTCCCCCGGGACTCCTAGGGAGCTATGGCTACACCTTC,CASSPPGLLGSYGYTF,TRBV28,TRBJ1-2,NA,NA
TGTGCCAGCAGCTTCCAGGCCATCGCGACCACTGAAGCTTTCTTT,CASSFQAIATTEAFF,TRBV7-2,TRBJ1-1,NA,NA
TGCGCCAGCAGCCAAGTCCTTAACTATGGCTACACCTTC,CASSQVLNYGYTF,TRBV4-1,TRBJ1-2,NA,NA
TGCGCCAGCAGTATTGGGGCTAGCGGGAGCTCCTACGAGCAGTACTTC,CASSIGASGSSYEQYF,TRBV10-2,TRBJ2-7,NA,TRBD2
TGTGCCAGCAGCTTGGGTGGGTCTAGCGGGACCCGAGAGACCCAGTACTTC,CASSLGGSSGTRETQYF,TRBV5-4,TRBJ2-5,NA,TRBD2
TGTGCCAGCAGCGTTTGGAGGGGCGGGGGTCCCCAAGAGACCCAGTACTTC,CASSVWRGGGPQETQYF,TRBV7-9,TRBJ2-5,NA,TRBD2
TGTGCCAGCAGCTTAGTGGACTACAACACTGAAGCTTTCTTT,CASSLVDYNTEAFF,TRBV7-9,TRBJ1-1,many,NA
TGTGCCAGCAGCTTGGCAACAGATACGCAGTATTTT,CASSLATDTQYF,TRBV5-6,TRBJ2-3,NA,NA
TGCGCCAGCAGCTTCGATTGGGGACAGGGATCGCATGAGCAGTTCTTC,CASSFDWGQGSHEQFF,TRBV5-1,TRBJ2-1,NA,TRBD1
TGTGCCGCCAGGGACAGGGTTGGCGAGCAGTTCTTC,CAARDRVGEQFF,TRBV27,TRBJ2-1,NA,TRBD1
TGTGCCAGCTCGCGGACAGGGGCGAATCAGCCCCAGCATTTT,CASSRTGANQPQHF,TRBV18,TRBJ1-5,NA,TRBD1
TGCGCCAGCAGCTTGGCGATGACAGAGAACACTGAAGCTTTCTTT,CASSLAMTENTEAFF,TRBV5-1,TRBJ1-1,NA,NA
TGTGCCTGGAGTGGTACCCTGGCGAACACTGAAGCTTTCTTT,CAWSGTLANTEAFF,TRBV30,TRBJ1-1,NA,NA
TGTGCCAGCAGACCCCATTCGGGATTGGATACGCAGTATTTT,CASRPHSGLDTQYF,TRBV27,TRBJ2-3,NA,NA
TGTGCCAGCAGCACCCCGGGTCAGGACAGGGGGCTTGGGAACTATGGCTACACCTTC,CASSTPGQDRGLGNYGYTF,TRBV2,TRBJ1-2,NA,TRBD1
TGTGCCAGCAGTTCCACCCCACTAGCGGAGTGCAAGGATTTT,CASSSTPLAECKDF,TRBV28,TRBJ2-3,NA,TRBD2
TGTGCCAGCAGCATAGCCGGGACTAGCGGGATTGGTGAGACCCAGTACTTC,CASSIAGTSGIGETQYF,TRBV5-8,TRBJ2-5,NA,TRBD2
TGTGCCAGCAGTGAAGCGGCCATGGCTTTCTTT,CASSEAAMAFF,TRBV6-1,TRBJ1-1,NA,NA
TGTGCCAGCAGTGAATGGGCCATGGGCGTCTCCTACGAGCAGTACTTC,CASSEWAMGVSYEQYF,TRBV6-1,TRBJ2-7,NA,NA
TGTGCCAGCAGCTTAGCGGGACTACTCCTCGAGGGTGAAAAACTGTTTTTT,CASSLAGLLLEGEKLFF,TRBV7-9,TRBJ1-4,NA,NA
TGTGCCAGCAGTCGCGGACAGTACCAAGAGACCCAGTACTTC,CASSRGQYQETQYF,TRBV28,TRBJ2-5,few,NA
TGCGCCAGCAGCTCATCCGGGGATTCCTACGAGCAGTACTTC,CASSSSGDSYEQYF,TRBV5-1,TRBJ2-7,NA,NA